This T cell receptor (beta chain) appears in the sequencing data of a study of CD8 T cells in acute hepatitis C reinfection. Whole-study findings and limits: All groups preferentially used TRBV04 and TRBV06, which was not due to overrepresentation in the naive pool.

CDR3 length: 14 residues. The germline V gene encodes CDR1 SEHNR and CDR2 FQNEAQ (reference sequence). V dropped 2 bases and J dropped 10 bases, with 15 bases sitting between them. Details on this clone: Antigen specificity is unknown.

TCRdb's copy holds only in-frame clones and misses some; the assay was immunoSEQ multiplex PCR. The table has 30,000 to 45,000 clones, 70% to 90% seen once; the top ten hold approximately 11%. Sample time point: naive CD8 control sorted from an acute-time-point sample. V gene TRBV7-9 combines with J gene TRBJ2-1, with D perhaps TRBD2 (5 bases). The material sequenced was naive CD8+ T cells from PBMCs. The TCR originated in a woman aged 18 to 35 who spontaneously cleared hepatitis C infection. DNA for the CDR3: TGTGCCAGCAGCTTAAGGGCCGACGGACTCGAGCAGTTCTTC. It encodes CASSLRADGLEQFF.